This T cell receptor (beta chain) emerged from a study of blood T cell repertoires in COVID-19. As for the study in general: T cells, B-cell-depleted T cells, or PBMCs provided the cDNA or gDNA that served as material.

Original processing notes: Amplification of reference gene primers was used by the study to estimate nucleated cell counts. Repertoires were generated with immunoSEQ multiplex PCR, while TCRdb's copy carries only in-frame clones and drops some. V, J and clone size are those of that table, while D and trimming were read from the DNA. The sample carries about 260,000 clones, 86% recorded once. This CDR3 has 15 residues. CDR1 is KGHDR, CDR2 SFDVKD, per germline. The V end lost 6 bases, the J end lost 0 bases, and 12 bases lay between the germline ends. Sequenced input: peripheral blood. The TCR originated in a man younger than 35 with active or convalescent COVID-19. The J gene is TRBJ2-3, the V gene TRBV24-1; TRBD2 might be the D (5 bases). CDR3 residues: CATSRRGTSTDTQYF. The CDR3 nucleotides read TGTGCCACCAGTAGACGGGGAACCAGCACAGATACGCAGTATTTT.